A single TCR beta chain is shown here with its context. As yet, its antigen is unknown. The time point is: peripheral blood 6 weeks after treatment start. Per patient, between 1 and 8 samples were collected at pretreatment and on-treatment time points. The CDR3 sequence is 14 residues long. CDR1 and CDR2 (germline): MDHEN, SYDVKM. Trimming removed 5 bases from V and 10 bases from J, with 17 bases in between. The data are from a study of PD-L1 blockade in urothelial cancer. As for the study in general: Study patients had been treated with 0 to 3 previous chemotherapy regimens. Findings and caveats of the study: Tumor-associated clones in blood expanded more at 3 weeks in durable-benefit patients.

The assay was immunoSEQ multiplex PCR, and TCRdb's table has in-frame clones only and misses some. The data show about 120,000 clones, around 86% seen once. This receptor was obtained from a man aged 50 or older with urothelial cancer. The V call is TRBV28, the J call TRBJ1-4, with D perhaps TRBD1 (5 bases). Sample: PBMCs, taken around atezolizumab (anti-PD-L1) treatment. The CDR3 nucleotides read TGTGCCAGCAGTCCTGGACCCGGGGGGGTAAAACTGTTTTTT. Translation gives CASSPGPGGVKLFF.